This T cell receptor beta chain comes out of a study of blood T cells in healthy people across ages. Study observations and caveats: Since the PBMCs were unsorted, naive and antigen-experienced cells could not be conclusively compared. Diversity of TCR beta per million T cells declined in a roughly linear way with age.

CDR3 length: 15 amino acids. CDR1 and CDR2 from the germline V gene are MNHEY and SMNVEV (reference sequence). J was trimmed by 12 bases and V by 6 bases; bases with no gene match: 11. The authors ran a second PCR of about 7 to 12 cycles using a sample-barcoded 5' primer and a J-beta primer mix. A template-switch adaptor with 12 random nucleotides tagged each cDNA molecule. Each CDR3 protein is one row after TCRdb ran MiXCR on the 5' RACE reads. The sample yields roughly 680,000 distinct CDR3 sequences, around 49% seen once. Worth noting for this clonotype: The antigen is not known.

The source is a woman aged 55 to 70 in good health. Sequencing was performed on blood. The chain carries TRBV27 and TRBJ2-1; 13 nucleotides match TRBD2. CDR3 protein: CASREILAGGYRQFF. The CDR3 region has the DNA TGTGCCAGCAGGGAAATACTAGCGGGAGGGTATAGGCAGTTCTTC.